This T cell receptor (beta chain) stems from a study of shared clonotypes between healthy human individuals. Overall study: Participating donors consisted of a couple of women and a few men aged 18 to 49.

Here immunoSEQ multiplex PCR was the method, and the copy in TCRdb shows in-frame clones only, minus some. The sample holds 2.3 million or so clones, 85% to 95% seen once. CDR3 length equals 17 residues. With 3 bases removed from V and 0 bases from J, the gap between germline ends came to 15 bases. Germline V CDR1 and CDR2: SGHDN, FVKESK. This clonotype originated in a man between 18 and 29 years old in good health. Some clones in this sample may be carry-over from other donors' samples. V is TRBV14 and J is TRBJ2-1; possible D gene TRBD2, 6 bases. The material sequenced was naive CD4+ T cells from PBMCs. Subset here: CD45RA+ positively selected. CDR3 loop: CASSQRLGASSYNEQFF. DNA for the CDR3: TGTGCCAGCAGCCAGCGACTAGGGGCGAGCTCCTACAATGAGCAGTTCTTC.